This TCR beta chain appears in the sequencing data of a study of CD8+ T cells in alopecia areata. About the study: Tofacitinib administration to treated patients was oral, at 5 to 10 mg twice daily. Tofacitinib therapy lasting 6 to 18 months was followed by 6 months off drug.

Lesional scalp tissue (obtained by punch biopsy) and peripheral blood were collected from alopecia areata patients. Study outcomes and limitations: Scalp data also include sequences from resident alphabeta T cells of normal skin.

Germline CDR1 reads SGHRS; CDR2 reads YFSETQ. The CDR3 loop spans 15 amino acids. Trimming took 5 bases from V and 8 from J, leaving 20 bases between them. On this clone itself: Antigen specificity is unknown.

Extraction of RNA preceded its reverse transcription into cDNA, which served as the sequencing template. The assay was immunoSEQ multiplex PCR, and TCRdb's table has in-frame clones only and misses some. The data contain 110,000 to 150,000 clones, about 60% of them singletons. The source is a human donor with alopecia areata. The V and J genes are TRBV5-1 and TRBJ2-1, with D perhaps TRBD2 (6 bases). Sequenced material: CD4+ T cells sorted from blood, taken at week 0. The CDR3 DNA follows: TGCGCCAGCAGTTCACTAGCTGCCGGGTTGGATGAGCAGTTCTTC. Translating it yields CASSSLAAGLDEQFF.